The T cell receptor (beta chain) described here comes from a study of T cells in Graves' hyperthyroidism and ophthalmopathy. RNA transcripts provided the source from which TCR beta CDR3 regions were amplified. HTBI primers were employed in a first-round RT-PCR of the TCR CDR3. Each CDR3 protein is one row after TCRdb ran MiXCR on the multiplex PCR reads. The sample lists under 65,000 distinct CDR3 sequences, roughly 50% seen once, with about 3.6% in the top ten. Material for sequencing was blood. This sequence was found in a woman aged 60 to 75 with Graves' ophthalmopathy.

The CDR3 coding sequence is TGTGCCAGCAGCTTACAGGTTGGTCAAGAGACCCAGTACTTC. Translating gives CASSLQVGQETQYF. The rearrangement uses TRBV5-4 and TRBJ2-5; a weak D match, TRBD1 (5 bases). With 2 bases removed from V and 2 bases from J, the gap between germline ends came to 10 bases. This CDR3 comprises 14 residues. The germline gives CDR1 SGHNT, CDR2 YYREEE (reference sequence).